This T cell receptor beta chain was captured by sequencing in a study of CD8 T cells in Susac syndrome. This CDR3 spans 15 amino acids. Trimming took 5 bases from V and 2 from J, leaving 16 bases between them. Germline-derived CDR1 and CDR2 are MNHEY and SMNVEV (reference sequence). Reverse transcription of about 0.45 to 1 ug RNA was carried out with random hexamers. MiXCR, applied by TCRdb to the immunoSEQ multiplex PCR reads, yields one record per CDR3 protein. This table has approximately 190,000 distinct CDR3 sequences, 90% to 97% appearing once. The authors negatively isolated CD8+ and CD4+ T cells and FACS-enriched TEMRA cells.

The clonotype was recovered from a human donor with Susac syndrome. Sequenced input: CD4+ T cells from PBMCs. The gene calls are TRBV27 and TRBJ2-7; D gene unclear. The CDR3 is CASSAPGVLAYEQYF. The CDR3 DNA reads as TGTGCCAGCAGTGCCCCCGGTGTACTTGCCTACGAGCAGTACTTC.